One sample yielded the 17 T cell receptor beta chains listed below, sequenced in a study of low-dose radiotherapy and immunotherapy resistance in tumors. Time point indicated: after trial treatment. Regarding treatment: LDRT plus nivolumab, ipilimumab, low-dose cyclophosphamide and aspirin (RACIN trial). Both TCRalpha and TCRbeta chains were reverse transcribed with V-gene-specific primers. Amplification of TCRs used a constant-region primer and V-primer adapter for roughly 22 PCR cycles. TCRdb re-derived calls from the reads in MiXCR, one entry per CDR3 protein. The sample contains approximately 100,000 distinct CDR3 sequences, about a fifth of which appear only once. Sequencing was performed on PBMCs, taken after low-dose radiotherapy plus immunotherapy. These TCRs come from a male donor with prostate cancer.

This clonotype occurred many times. The chain links TRBV4-1 to TRBJ1-1, with no clear D. The length of the CDR3 is 16 residues. V lost 0 bases, J lost 0 bases, and 11 bases lay in between. In germline, CDR1 is MGHRA, CDR2 YSYEKL. The chain's CDR3 is CASSQELRRVNTEAFF. DNA of the CDR3: TGCGCCAGCAGCCAAGAATTGAGGAGGGTGAACACTGAAGCTTTCTTT.

This clonotype was recorded at least ten times. The CDR3 region has the DNA TGTGCCAGCAGTTCCAGATTTTCACCCCTCCACTTT. Translation: CASSSRFSPLHF. The chain recombines TRBV6-2 or TRBV6-3 with TRBJ1-6; D remains ambiguous. Germline V gene data show CDR1 as MNHEY and CDR2 as SVGEGT. Trimming shortened V by 4 bases and J by 9 bases, and 7 bases separated the two germline ends. This CDR3 spans 12 amino acids.

The chain is built from TRBV6-1 and TRBJ2-1; 8 positions agree with TRBD2. J was trimmed by 5 bases and V by 6 bases; bases with no gene match: 6. CDR1 and CDR2 (germline): MNHNS, SASEGT. The CDR3 covers 14 residues. CDR3 loop: CASRRAGANNEQFF. CDR3 bases: TGTGCCAGCAGAAGAGCGGGGGCCAACAATGAGCAGTTCTTC.

This clonotype was recorded many times. At one boundary the junction diverges from the germline segment, which might be a read error. V usage is TRBV3-1 and J usage is TRBJ2-3, with no clear D. CDR3 length: 11 amino acids. Germline CDR1 is LGHDT and CDR2 is YNNKEL (reference sequence). CDR3: CASSQGDTQYF. CDR3 nucleotide sequence: TGCGCCAGCAGCCAAGGAGATACGCAGTATTTT.

This sequence joins TRBV6-2 or TRBV6-3 and TRBJ2-7; 10 nucleotides align to TRBD2. Germline CDR1 reads MNHEY; CDR2 reads SVGEGT. V lost 8 bases, J lost 2 bases, and 9 bases stayed unmatched. CDR3 length equals 15 residues. The CDR3 DNA reads as TGTGCCAGCTTGAGGGAAGCGGGAGGGCCCTACGAGCAGTACTTC. Its translation: CASLREAGGPYEQYF.

V gene TRBV7-3 combines with J gene TRBJ2-1; D might be TRBD2 (5 bases). V lost 2 bases and J lost 10, with 9 bases in between. Germline V lookup: CDR1 SGHTA, CDR2 FQGTGA. This CDR3 region has 12 residues. CDR3 coding DNA: TGTGCCAGCAGCTTAGGTCGGGGAGAGCAGTTCTTC. Its translation is CASSLGRGEQFF.

V is TRBV5-1 and J is TRBJ2-7, with TRBD1 matching over 9 bases. The CDR3 loop spans 15 amino acids. Germline CDR1 reads SGHRS; CDR2 reads YFSETQ. J gave up 2 bases and V 4 bases, and 7 bases lay outside the gene matches. The CDR3 loop is CASSVDGTGTYEQYF. CDR3 in DNA: TGCGCCAGCAGCGTTGACGGGACAGGGACCTACGAGCAGTACTTC.

This clonotype was found many times. The chain carries TRBV20-1 and TRBJ2-5, with a weak D call TRBD2 (7 bases). The V end was cut by 6 bases, the J end by 5 bases, with 22 bases between. The germline CDR1 and CDR2 sequences are DFQATT and SNEGSKA (reference sequence). The CDR3 consists of 15 residues. CDR3 nucleotides: TGCAGTGCCCGCATAAGTGGGGGGGGCCGGGAGACCCAGTACTTC. This translates into CSARISGGGRETQYF.

This clonotype was observed many times. This rearrangement joins TRBV2 to TRBJ1-5, with 7 positions matching TRBD1. The CDR3 spans 14 residues. V trimming: 8 bases; J trimming: 2 bases; junction bases outside the gene matches: 6. The germline CDR1 and CDR2 sequences are SNHLY and FYNNEI. CDR3 amino acids: CASGTTGRNQPQHF. The CDR3 DNA reads as TGTGCCAGCGGAACGACAGGGCGCAATCAGCCCCAGCATTTT.

This clonotype occurred many times. V gene TRBV4-1 combines with J gene TRBJ2-7, with D perhaps matching TRBD1 (5 bases). The CDR3 runs to 15 residues. CDR1 is MGHRA, CDR2 YSYEKL, per germline. The V and J ends lost 0 bases and 5 bases respectively, with 14 bases between them. The CDR3 nucleotides are TGCGCCAGCAGCCAAGACGCAGGGTGGTTGGACGAGCAGTACTTC. It codes for CASSQDAGWLDEQYF.

This chain joins TRBV6-4 and TRBJ2-7; D call uncertain. With 0 bases removed from V and 7 bases from J, the gap between germline ends came to 13 bases. The CDR3 length is 14 residues. Germline values: CDR1 MRHNA, CDR2 SNTAGT. The CDR3 coding sequence is TGTGCCAGCAGTGACTCGGGCCTCTGCTATGAGCAGTACTTC. Encoded protein: CASSDSGLCYEQYF.

This clonotype showed up many times. V gene TRBV20-1 combines with J gene TRBJ2-5; 10 bases agree with TRBD2. CDR3 size: 17 residues. Germline-derived CDR1 and CDR2 are DFQATT and SNEGSKA (reference sequence). V was pared by 6 bases and J by 6 bases, with 19 bases of the junction left unmatched. The CDR3 region is CSAPMPSGGAEEKTQYF. DNA of the CDR3: TGCAGTGCCCCGATGCCCAGCGGGGGGGCCGAAGAAAAGACCCAGTACTTC.

This clonotype has at least ten counts. The rearrangement links TRBV6-5 to TRBJ1-1; D may be TRBD1 (5 bases). The germline CDR1 and CDR2 sequences are MNHEY and SVGAGI. CDR3 size: 13 residues. Trimming cost V 0 bases and J 7 bases, with 9 bases left between them. CDR3 DNA: TGTGCCAGCAGTTACTCCGGGACGAATGAAGCTTTCTTT. Translated: CASSYSGTNEAFF.

The sample holds many counts of this clonotype. The rearrangement links TRBV6-5 to TRBJ2-7; the D gene is possibly TRBD1 (6 bases). Germline loops: CDR1 MNHEY, CDR2 SVGAGI. The V end lost 2 bases, the J end lost 1 base, and 9 bases lay between the germline ends. CDR3 length: 14 residues. CDR3 bases: TGTGCCAGCAGTTACGCGGACAGTTCCTACGAGCAGTACTTC. It is translated as CASSYADSSYEQYF.

The chain couples TRBV3-1 to TRBJ2-3, with TRBD2 identical over 7 bases. CDR1 and CDR2 from the germline V gene are LGHDT and YNNKEL (reference sequence). The CDR3 contains 16 residues. J lost 0 bases, V lost 5 bases, and 8 bases had no gene match. The DNA for the CDR3 is TGTGCCAGCAGCGAAAGGGCGGGAGCTAGCACAGATACGCAGTATTTT. Protein sequence: CASSERAGASTDTQYF.

This clonotype was found many times. This chain connects TRBV29-1 to TRBJ1-2, with 7 bases that match TRBD1. The germline CDR1 and CDR2 sequences are SQVTM and ANQGSEA. This CDR3 is 11 amino acids long. Germline trimming cut 3 bases from V and 8 bases from J; bases unmatched to any gene: 3. CDR3 residues: CSVEGQPGYTF. CDR3 DNA sequence: TGCAGCGTTGAGGGACAGCCGGGCTACACCTTC.

This clonotype was picked up many times. Here the CDR3 reads CASSPRRGGTEAFF. CDR3 sequence (DNA): TGTGCCAGCAGCCCACGGAGGGGAGGGACTGAAGCTTTCTTT. The gene calls are TRBV7-2 and TRBJ1-1, with TRBD1 as a possible D gene (5 bases). The CDR3 loop spans 14 amino acids. CDR1 is SGHTA and CDR2 is FQGNSA in the germline V gene. Trimming removed 5 bases from V and 5 bases from J, with 15 bases in between.